The 10 T cell receptor beta chains below were found in one sample sequenced in a study of CD8+ T cells in alopecia areata. Extracted from the samples, RNA was reverse transcribed into cDNA to serve as the sequencing template. Profiling relied on immunoSEQ multiplex PCR, and the TCRdb table lists in-frame clones only, not all of them. Here the sample spans about 160,000 clones, about two thirds being singletons. Specified treatment: oral pan-JAK inhibitor, 5-10 mg twice daily. Sequences were derived from CD4+ T cells sorted from blood, sampled at week 4, from a patient treated with tofacitinib. These receptors came from a human donor with alopecia areata.

The V and J genes are TRBV11-2 and TRBJ2-7; a weak D match, TRBD1 (6 bases). Trimming cost V 4 bases and J 6 bases, with 19 bases left between them. The germline CDR1 and CDR2 sequences are SGHAT and FQNNGV. The CDR3 extends over 15 amino acids. The CDR3 nucleotides read TGTGCCAGCAGCTCCGTTCGAGGACAGTCCCCCGAGCAGTACTTC. It is translated as CASSSVRGQSPEQYF.

The J gene is TRBJ1-2, the V gene TRBV10-3, with D possibly TRBD1 on 6 matching bases. Between the trimmed V and J ends, which lost 3 bases and 4 bases, there was a span of 12 bases. This CDR3 is built from 14 residues. The germline CDR1 and CDR2 sequences are ENHRY and SYGVKD. The chain's CDR3 is CAISDLTGLYGYTF. The CDR3 bases are TGTGCCATCAGTGACCTGACAGGTCTCTATGGCTACACCTTC.

V and J are TRBV6-5 and TRBJ2-3; D assignment may be TRBD1 or TRBD2 (6 bases each). V was shortened by 0 bases and J by 5 bases, with 9 bases between the two germline ends. The CDR3 spans 14 residues. The germline gives CDR1 MNHEY, CDR2 SVGAGI. CDR3 region: CASSYSKGGDTQYF. In DNA form, the CDR3 reads TGTGCCAGCAGTTACTCGAAGGGGGGAGATACGCAGTATTTT.

The J gene is TRBJ2-3, the V gene TRBV9; unclear D gene. The CDR3 contains 14 residues. Germline V CDR1 and CDR2: SGDLS, YYNGEE. V lost 1 base and J lost 4, with 10 bases in between. The CDR3 bases are TGTGCCAGCAGCGTACAGATTCTACCAGATACGCAGTATTTT. This sequence encodes CASSVQILPDTQYF.

This chain links TRBV18 with TRBJ2-7, with TRBD1 matching 8 bases. Trimming at V came to 4 bases and at J to 6 bases, leaving 5 bases not matched to a gene. The CDR3 spans 13 residues. Germline V CDR1 and CDR2: KGHSH, LQKENI. As DNA, the CDR3 is TGTGCCAGCTCACGCGGACAGGGAGGCGAGCAGTACTTC. The encoded protein is CASSRGQGGEQYF.

The rearrangement joins TRBV11-2 to TRBJ2-6, with D perhaps TRBD2 (5 bases). The ends were cut back, 0 bases at V and 0 bases at J, with 6 bases in the middle. Per the germline V gene, CDR1 is SGHAT and CDR2 is FQNNGV. The CDR3 loop spans 16 amino acids. This CDR3 is CASSLDLASGANVLTF. DNA for the CDR3: TGTGCCAGCAGCTTAGATCTAGCCTCTGGGGCCAACGTCCTGACTTTC.

This clone came up once. This sequence joins TRBV29-1 and TRBJ1-6; 8 bases line up with TRBD1. V gave up 5 bases and J gave up 11 bases; unmatched junction bases: 8. The CDR3 runs to 13 residues. The V gene's germline CDR1 is SQVTM and CDR2 ANQGSEA. CDR3 amino acids: CSVQEQGGAPLHF. The CDR3 DNA is TGCAGCGTTCAGGAACAGGGGGGTGCACCCCTCCACTTT.

The chain uses TRBV29-1 and TRBJ2-5; D gene ambiguous. This CDR3 has 12 amino acids. CDR1 and CDR2 (germline): SQVTM, ANQGSEA. Trimming shortened V by 5 bases and J by 5 bases, and 12 bases separated the two germline ends. CDR3 coding DNA: TGCAGCGTTCTGGGCCTTCGGGAGACCCAGTACTTC. Encoded protein: CSVLGLRETQYF.

The rearrangement links TRBV15 to TRBJ2-4; D is perhaps TRBD1 or TRBD2 (5 bases each). From germline, CDR1 is LNHNV and CDR2 YYDKDF (reference sequence). The CDR3 is 16 residues long. With 0 bases removed from V and 1 base from J, the gap between germline ends came to 10 bases. The CDR3 DNA sequence: TGTGCCACCAGCAGAGATCGGGGCAGGGCCAAAAACATTCAGTACTTC. This sequence encodes CATSRDRGRAKNIQYF.

This clone was detected only a few times. A junction boundary mismatches the germline segment, possibly from a read error. The rearrangement links TRBV2 to TRBJ2-1; no clear D gene. The germline V gene encodes CDR1 SNHLY and CDR2 FYNNEI. The CDR3 runs 12 residues. The CDR3 nucleotides are TGTGCCAGCAGTGATCCCCGTTCAGGCTCGGTCTTC. Amino acids: CASSDPRSGSVF.